The rows below give T cell receptor beta chains drawn from one sample of a study of spatial heterogeneity in lung cancer. Using its own MiXCR run on the 5' RACE reads, TCRdb lists one record per CDR3 protein. The profile shows some 35,000 distinct CDR3 sequences, around 7.6% of them singletons. This specimen consisted of PBMCs, obtained at follow-up. The source of these receptors is a male donor with early-stage non-small cell lung cancer. The CDR3 runs from the conserved cysteine through the conserved F or W. The D gene is left open where the match is weak. Size is stated for part of the rows, as once, few or many counts, or as a class when the clone is expanded.

D gene	J gene	V gene	clone size	CDR3 length	CDR3 protein
TRBD1	TRBJ2-6	TRBV18	many	17	CASYRQGPLSGANVLTF
-	TRBJ2-5	TRBV7-2	few	14	CASSLGTRQETQYF
-	TRBJ2-5	TRBV9	many	14	CASSSSGVEETQYF
TRBD1	TRBJ2-7	TRBV4-1	once	15	CASSRGQPSSYEQYF
-	TRBJ2-1	TRBV7-9	many	15	CASSLDGNSYNEQFF
-	TRBJ1-4	TRBV19	many	16	CASSIPQAGDNEKLFF
TRBD2	TRBJ2-1	TRBV7-2	-	16	CASSPTSGGWNNEQFF
TRBD1	TRBJ2-1	TRBV30	-	14	CAWSSGQGHNEQFF
-	TRBJ1-2	TRBV5-1	many	18	CASSSFAPGTYEGYGYTF
-	TRBJ2-1	TRBV2	many	13	CASSEQANNEQFF
TRBD2	TRBJ2-1	TRBV7-3	many	16	CASSSSGGASYNEQFF
TRBD1	TRBJ2-5	TRBV6-5	few	13	CASRRDRAETQYF
TRBD1	TRBJ1-5	TRBV19	-	15	CASSTRTGGDQPQHF
-	TRBJ1-5	TRBV5-1	-	14	CASSPREGIQPQHF
-	TRBJ2-3	TRBV24-1	many	16	CATSDSVGGGTDTQYF
-	TRBJ2-5	TRBV30	many	13	CACSGMVVETQYF
TRBD1	TRBJ2-7	TRBV7-3	many	14	CASSYQGQESVQYF
TRBD1	TRBJ1-1	TRBV6-5	many	13	CASSEGADTEAFF
TRBD1	TRBJ1-5	TRBV18	many	15	CASSADRGGNQPQHF
-	TRBJ2-7	TRBV7-3	many	13	CASSLIFGDEQYF
-	TRBJ1-2	TRBV7-2	many	13	CASSSYTNYGYTF
-	TRBJ2-7	TRBV13	many	13	CASSSRGEYEQYF
-	TRBJ2-7	TRBV12-3/TRBV12-4	many	15	CASSRGLYVPYEQYF
TRBD1	TRBJ1-2	TRBV29-1	many	12	CSARQGAGGYTF
-	TRBJ2-1	TRBV20-1	many	11	CSARPVVEQFF
-	TRBJ2-1	TRBV29-1	few	12	CSVGGNYNEQFF
-	TRBJ2-3	TRBV7-6	few	15	CASGTWSYSTDTQYF
-	TRBJ2-7	TRBV7-8	many	14	CASSSIVVPHEQYF
-	TRBJ1-1	TRBV30	many	13	CAWSGQGPAEAFF
-	TRBJ2-2	TRBV6-6	few	15	CASRRTGTNTGELFF
-	TRBJ2-1	TRBV4-1	many	13	CASSHAGYNEQFF
-	TRBJ2-1	TRBV12-3/TRBV12-4	many	16	CASSFGEGRTYNEQFF
-	TRBJ2-2	TRBV11-2	many	15	CASSPWTANTGELFF
TRBD1	TRBJ2-1	TRBV29-1	many	15	CSVDAGQGLYNEQFF
TRBD1	TRBJ1-5	TRBV12-3/TRBV12-4	many	13	CASRTGGQQPQHF
-	TRBJ1-3	TRBV7-6	-	17	CASSLGWGTNSGNTIYF
-	TRBJ2-1	TRBV5-5	many	15	CASSPFAGNYNEQFF
TRBD2	TRBJ2-1	TRBV6-5	many	20	CASNPTPGTSGGALHNEQFF
-	TRBJ2-2	TRBV4-2	many	15	CASSHPTGAIRELFF
TRBD1	TRBJ1-2	TRBV5-1	-	15	CASSLEGQGADGYTF